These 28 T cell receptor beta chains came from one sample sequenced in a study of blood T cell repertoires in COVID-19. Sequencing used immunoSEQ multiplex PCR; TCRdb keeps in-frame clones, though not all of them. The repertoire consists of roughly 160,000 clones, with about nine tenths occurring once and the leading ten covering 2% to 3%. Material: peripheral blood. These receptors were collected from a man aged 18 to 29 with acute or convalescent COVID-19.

The CDR3 loop reads CASSREPGNTIYF. The DNA of the CDR3 is TGTGCCAGTAGTAGGGAGCCTGGAAACACCATATATTTT. The chain links TRBV19 to TRBJ1-3; no definite D call. V was cut by 4 bases and J by 2 bases, with 6 bases left in between. This CDR3 contains 13 residues. Germline CDR1 is LNHDA and CDR2 is SQIVND (reference sequence).

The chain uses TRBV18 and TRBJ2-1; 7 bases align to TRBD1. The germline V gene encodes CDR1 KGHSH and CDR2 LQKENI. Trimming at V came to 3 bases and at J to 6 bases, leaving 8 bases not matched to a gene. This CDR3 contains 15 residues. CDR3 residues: CASSPLPGQPNEQFF. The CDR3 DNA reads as TGTGCCAGCTCACCGCTTCCGGGACAGCCCAATGAGCAGTTCTTC.

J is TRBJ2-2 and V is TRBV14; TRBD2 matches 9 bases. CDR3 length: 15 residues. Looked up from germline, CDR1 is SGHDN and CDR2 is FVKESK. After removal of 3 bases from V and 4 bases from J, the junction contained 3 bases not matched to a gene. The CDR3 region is CASSHKAGGTGELFF. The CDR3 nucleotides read TGTGCCAGCAGCCATAAAGCGGGAGGCACCGGGGAGCTGTTTTTT.

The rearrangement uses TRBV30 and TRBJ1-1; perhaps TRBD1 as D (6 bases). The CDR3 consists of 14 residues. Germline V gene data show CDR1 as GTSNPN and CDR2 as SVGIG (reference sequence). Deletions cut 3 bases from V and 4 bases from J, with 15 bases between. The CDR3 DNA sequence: TGTGCCTGGAGGGCACAGGGTAGGGGCACTGAAGCTTTCTTT. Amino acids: CAWRAQGRGTEAFF.

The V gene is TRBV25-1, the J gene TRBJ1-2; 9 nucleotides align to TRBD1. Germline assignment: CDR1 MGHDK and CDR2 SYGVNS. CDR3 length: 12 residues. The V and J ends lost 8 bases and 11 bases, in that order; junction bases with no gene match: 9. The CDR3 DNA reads TGTGCCAGCTATGCCCGTGGACAGGGGTACACCTTC. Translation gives CASYARGQGYTF.

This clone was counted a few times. This chain's CDR3 is CASSGDRGDPDYQPQHF. The CDR3 bases are TGTGCCAGCAGCGGGGACAGGGGCGACCCAGACTATCAGCCCCAGCATTTT. V usage is TRBV6-2 or TRBV6-3 and J usage is TRBJ1-5; TRBD1 matches at 10 bases. From germline, CDR1 is MNHEY and CDR2 SVGEGT. V lost 6 bases, J lost 5 bases, and 13 bases stayed unmatched. This CDR3 is 17 amino acids long.

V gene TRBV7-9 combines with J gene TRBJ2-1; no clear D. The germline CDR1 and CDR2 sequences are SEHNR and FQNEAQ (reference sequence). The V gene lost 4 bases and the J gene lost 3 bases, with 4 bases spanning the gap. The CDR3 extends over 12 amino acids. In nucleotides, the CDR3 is TGTGCCAGCAGCTCCATCTACAATGAGCAGTTCTTC. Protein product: CASSSIYNEQFF.

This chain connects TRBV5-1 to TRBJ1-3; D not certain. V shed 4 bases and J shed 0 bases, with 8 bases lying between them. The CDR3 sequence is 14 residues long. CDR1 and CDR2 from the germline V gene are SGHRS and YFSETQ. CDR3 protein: CASSPGHSGNTIYF. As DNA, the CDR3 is TGCGCCAGCAGCCCCGGTCACTCTGGAAACACCATATATTTT.

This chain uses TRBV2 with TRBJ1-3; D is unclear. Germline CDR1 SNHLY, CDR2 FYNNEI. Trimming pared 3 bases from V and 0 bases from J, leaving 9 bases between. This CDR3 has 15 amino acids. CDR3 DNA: TGTGCCAGCAGTGAGCGACGGGTCTCTGGAAACACCATATATTTT. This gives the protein CASSERRVSGNTIYF.

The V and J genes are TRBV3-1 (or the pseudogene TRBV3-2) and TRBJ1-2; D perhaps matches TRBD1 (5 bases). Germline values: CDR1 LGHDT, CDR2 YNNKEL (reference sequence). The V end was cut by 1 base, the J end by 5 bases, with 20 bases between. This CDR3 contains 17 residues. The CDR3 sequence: CASSQGLWAGNRYGYTF. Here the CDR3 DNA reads TGTGCCAGCAGCCAAGGGTTATGGGCAGGGAATAGGTATGGCTACACCTTC.

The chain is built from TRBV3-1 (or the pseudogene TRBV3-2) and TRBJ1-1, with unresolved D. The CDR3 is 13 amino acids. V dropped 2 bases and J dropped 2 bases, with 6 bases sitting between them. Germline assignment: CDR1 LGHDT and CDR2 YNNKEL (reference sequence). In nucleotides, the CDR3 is TGTGCCAGCAGCCAATCGCGAAACACTGAAGCTTTCTTT. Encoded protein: CASSQSRNTEAFF.

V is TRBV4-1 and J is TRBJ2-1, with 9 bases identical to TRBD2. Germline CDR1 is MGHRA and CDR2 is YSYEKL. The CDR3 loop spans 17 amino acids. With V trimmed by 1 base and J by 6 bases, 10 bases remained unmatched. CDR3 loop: CASSQVVGGRAVNEQFF. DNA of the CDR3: TGCGCCAGCAGCCAAGTTGTTGGCGGGAGGGCGGTCAATGAGCAGTTCTTC.

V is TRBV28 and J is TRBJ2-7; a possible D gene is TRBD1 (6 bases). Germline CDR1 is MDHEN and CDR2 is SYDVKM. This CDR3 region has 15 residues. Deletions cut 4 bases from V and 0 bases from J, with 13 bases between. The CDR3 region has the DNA TGTGCCAGCAGTTCCGCCGGACAGCCCTCCTACGAGCAGTACTTC. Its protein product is CASSSAGQPSYEQYF.

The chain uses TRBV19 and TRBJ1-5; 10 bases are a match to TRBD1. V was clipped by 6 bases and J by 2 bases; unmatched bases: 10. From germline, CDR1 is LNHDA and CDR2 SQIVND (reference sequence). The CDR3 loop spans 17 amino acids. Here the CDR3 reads CASRETGGLSGNQPQHF. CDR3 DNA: TGTGCCAGTAGGGAGACAGGGGGCCTATCGGGCAATCAGCCCCAGCATTTT.

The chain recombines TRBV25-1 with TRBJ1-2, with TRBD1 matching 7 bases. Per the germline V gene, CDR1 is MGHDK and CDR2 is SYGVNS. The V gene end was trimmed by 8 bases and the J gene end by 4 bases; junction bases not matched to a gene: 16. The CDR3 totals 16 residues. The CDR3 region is CASVSSSTGTTYGYTF. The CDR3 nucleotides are TGTGCCAGCGTCTCTTCCTCGACAGGGACGACCTATGGCTACACCTTC.

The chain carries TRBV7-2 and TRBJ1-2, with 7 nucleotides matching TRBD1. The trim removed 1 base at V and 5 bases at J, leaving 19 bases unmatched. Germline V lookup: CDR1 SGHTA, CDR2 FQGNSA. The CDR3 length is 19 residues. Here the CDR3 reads CASSLVVGQVPGGQYGYTF. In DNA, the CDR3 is TGTGCCAGCAGCTTAGTAGTTGGACAGGTTCCCGGAGGTCAATATGGCTACACCTTC.

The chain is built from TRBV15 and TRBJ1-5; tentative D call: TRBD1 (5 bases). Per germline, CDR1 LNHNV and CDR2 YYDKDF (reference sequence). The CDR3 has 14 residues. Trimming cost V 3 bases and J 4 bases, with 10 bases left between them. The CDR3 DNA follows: TGTGCCACCAGCAGGGGGGGTGGGAATCAGCCCCAGCATTTT. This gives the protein CATSRGGGNQPQHF.

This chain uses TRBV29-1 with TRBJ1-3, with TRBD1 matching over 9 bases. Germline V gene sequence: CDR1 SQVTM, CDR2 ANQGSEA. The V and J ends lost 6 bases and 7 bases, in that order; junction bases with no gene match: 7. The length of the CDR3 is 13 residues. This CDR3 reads CSVIQGATNTIYF. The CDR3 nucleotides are TGCAGCGTAATACAGGGGGCCACGAACACCATATATTTT.

The CDR3: CAISRGGAEDGYTF. CDR3 sequence (DNA): TGTGCCATCAGTCGAGGGGGGGCCGAGGATGGCTACACCTTC. V usage is TRBV10-3 and J usage is TRBJ1-2; a possible D gene is TRBD1 (6 bases). V was pared by 5 bases and J by 6 bases, with 16 bases between. Germline V CDR1 and CDR2: ENHRY, SYGVKD. CDR3 size: 14 residues.

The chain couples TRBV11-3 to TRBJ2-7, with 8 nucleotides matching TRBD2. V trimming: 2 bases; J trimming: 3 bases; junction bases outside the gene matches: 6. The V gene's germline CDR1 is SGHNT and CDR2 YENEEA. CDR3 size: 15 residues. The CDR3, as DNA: TGTGCCAGCAGCTTATACGACGGGAGGGACTACGAGCAGTACTTC. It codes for CASSLYDGRDYEQYF.

The CDR3 bases are TGTGCCAGCAGTTTATCCCTTTCTCGTTTCGGGACAGGACGAAATTCACCCCTCCACTTT. Translation: CASSLSLSRFGTGRNSPLHF. This rearrangement joins TRBV27 to TRBJ1-6, with TRBD1 matching over 8 bases. CDR1 and CDR2 (germline): MNHEY, SMNVEV (reference sequence). This CDR3 region has 20 residues. V lost 0 bases and J lost 7; bases outside the gene matches: 17.

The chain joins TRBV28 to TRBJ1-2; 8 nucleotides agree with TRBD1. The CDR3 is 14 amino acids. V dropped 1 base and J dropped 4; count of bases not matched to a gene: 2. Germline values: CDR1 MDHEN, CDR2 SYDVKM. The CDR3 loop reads CASSLSGQVYGYTF. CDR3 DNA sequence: TGTGCCAGCAGTTTATCGGGACAGGTCTATGGCTACACCTTC.

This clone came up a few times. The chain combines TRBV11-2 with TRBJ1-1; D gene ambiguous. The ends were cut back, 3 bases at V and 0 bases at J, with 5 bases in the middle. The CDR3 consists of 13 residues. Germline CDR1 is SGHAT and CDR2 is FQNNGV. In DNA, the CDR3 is TGTGCCAGCAGCTTCGGGTTGAACACTGAAGCTTTCTTT. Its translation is CASSFGLNTEAFF. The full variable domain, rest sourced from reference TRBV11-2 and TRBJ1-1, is EAGVAQSPRYKIIEKRQSVAFWCNPISGHATLYWYQQILGQGPKLLIQFQNNGVVDDSQLPKDRFSAERLKGVDSTLKIQPAKLEDSAVYLCASSFGLNTEAFFGQGTRLTVV.

In DNA, the CDR3 is TGTGCCAGTAGTACGGGAGACAGGGTTGGAAAACTGTTTTTT. Amino acid sequence: CASSTGDRVGKLFF. This chain uses TRBV19 with TRBJ1-4, with 7 bases lining up with TRBD1. V was clipped by 4 bases and J by 10 bases; unmatched bases: 9. The CDR3 has 14 amino acids. Germline V lookup: CDR1 LNHDA, CDR2 SQIVND (reference sequence). The full variable domain, its missing parts supplied by reference TRBV19 and TRBJ1-4, is DGGITQSPKYLFRKEGQNVTLSCEQNLNHDAMYWYRQDPGQGLRLIYYSQIVNDFQKGDIAEGYSVSREKKESFPLTVTSAQKNPTAFYLCASSTGDRVGKLFFGSGTQLSVL.

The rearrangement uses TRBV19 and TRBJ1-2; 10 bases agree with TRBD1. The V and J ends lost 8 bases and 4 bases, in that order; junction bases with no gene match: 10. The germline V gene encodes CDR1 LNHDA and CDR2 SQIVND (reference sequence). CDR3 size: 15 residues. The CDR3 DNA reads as TGTGCCAGTTGGCCATCAGGGACAGGGGCCTATGGCTACACCTTC. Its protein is CASWPSGTGAYGYTF.

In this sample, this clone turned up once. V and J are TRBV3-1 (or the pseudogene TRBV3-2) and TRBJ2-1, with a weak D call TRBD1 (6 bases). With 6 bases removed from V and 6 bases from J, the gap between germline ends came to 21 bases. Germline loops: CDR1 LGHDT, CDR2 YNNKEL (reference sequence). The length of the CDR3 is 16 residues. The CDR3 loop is CASSLQGPTQANEQFF. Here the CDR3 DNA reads TGTGCCAGCAGTCTCCAGGGGCCGACTCAGGCCAATGAGCAGTTCTTC.

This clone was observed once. In DNA, the CDR3 is TGTGCCAGCAGTTTCGGACAGACCTACGAGCAGTACTTC. It is translated as CASSFGQTYEQYF. The chain couples TRBV12-3 or TRBV12-4 to TRBJ2-7, with a tentative D call TRBD1 (6 bases). CDR3 length equals 13 residues. V was shortened by 3 bases and J by 2 bases, with 8 bases between the two germline ends.

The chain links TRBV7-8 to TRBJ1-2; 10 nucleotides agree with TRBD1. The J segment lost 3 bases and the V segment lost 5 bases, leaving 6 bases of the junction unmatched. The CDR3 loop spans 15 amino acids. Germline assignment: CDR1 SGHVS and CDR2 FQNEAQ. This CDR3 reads CASSPGTGEYYGYTF. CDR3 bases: TGTGCCAGCAGCCCAGGGACAGGGGAGTACTATGGCTACACCTTC.